These 29 T cell receptor beta chains were sequenced from one sample in a study of blood T cell repertoires in COVID-19. Generated by immunoSEQ multiplex PCR, the TCRdb table keeps only in-frame clones and is missing some. The table lists 260,000 or so clones, 85% of them singletons. The specimen sequenced was PBMCs or T cells enriched from blood (not recorded which). These receptors came from a woman aged 50 to 65 who had recovered from COVID-19.

The gene calls are TRBV3-1 (or the pseudogene TRBV3-2) and TRBJ2-3, with 16 nucleotides matching TRBD2. Looked up from germline, CDR1 is LGHDT and CDR2 is YNNKEL (reference sequence). V lost 0 bases to trimming and J lost 5 bases; unmatched junction nucleotides: 8. The CDR3 contains 19 residues. The CDR3 nucleotides read TGTGCCAGCAGCCAAGATCTAGGGACTAGCGGGGGGGCCAGAGATACGCAGTATTTT. Protein: CASSQDLGTSGGARDTQYF.

This clone appeared once. Because the CDR3's place on the DNA is in doubt, the DNA is left out and the CDR3 is given as listed by TCRdb. This chain links TRBV18 with TRBJ2-4; the table's D gene call, TRBD2, was not cross checked with the DNA. In germline, CDR1 is KGHSH, CDR2 LQKENI. The CDR3 length is 14 residues, termini included. The CDR3 reads CASSPRDFRGIQYF.

The rearrangement links TRBV14 to TRBJ2-1; 9 nucleotides agree with TRBD2. Trimming cost V 5 bases and J 9 bases; bases outside gene matches: 14. CDR3 length equals 16 residues. Looked up from germline, CDR1 is SGHDN and CDR2 is FVKESK. The CDR3 sequence: CASSFWIGGGAAEQFF. The DNA of the CDR3 is TGTGCCAGCAGCTTCTGGATAGGCGGGGGGGCCGCTGAGCAGTTCTTC.

The rearrangement joins TRBV14 to TRBJ1-4; tentatively, D is TRBD1 (6 bases). The V gene lost 6 bases and the J gene lost 10 bases, with 15 bases spanning the gap. The CDR3 has 13 amino acids. CDR1 and CDR2 (germline): SGHDN, FVKESK. The CDR3 nucleotides read TGTGCCAGCAGTCTTTTAGTAGGGGGAAAACTGTTTTTT. It encodes CASSLLVGGKLFF.

V is TRBV27 and J is TRBJ1-5; D is ambiguous. The V gene lost 1 base and the J gene lost 4 bases, with 8 bases spanning the gap. The germline V gene has CDR1 MNHEY and CDR2 SMNVEV (reference sequence). This CDR3 comprises 14 residues. The CDR3 bases are TGTGCCAGCAGTTTATGGGGAGGAAATCAGCCCCAGCATTTT. This gives the protein CASSLWGGNQPQHF.

The chain links TRBV6-5 to TRBJ1-2; 9 bases fit TRBD1. In germline, CDR1 is MNHEY, CDR2 SVGAGI. V lost 6 bases to trimming and J lost 1 base; unmatched junction nucleotides: 3. The CDR3 is 14 residues long. CDR3: CASRGTGSNYGYTF. The CDR3 DNA reads TGTGCCAGCAGGGGGACAGGGAGTAACTATGGCTACACCTTC.

As concerns this clone: The same CDR3 arises from other DNA sequences in this sample as well. The rearrangement uses TRBV27 and TRBJ1-2; D remains unclear. Germline lookup yields CDR1 MNHEY and CDR2 SMNVEV (reference sequence). Trimming cost V 0 bases and J 4 bases, with 6 bases left between them. This CDR3 is 13 amino acids long. Here the CDR3 DNA reads TGTGCCAGCAGTTTATCGGGAGGCTATGGCTACACCTTC. The encoded protein is CASSLSGGYGYTF.

The chain is built from TRBV19 and TRBJ1-1; 11 nucleotides match TRBD1. J was trimmed by 12 bases and V by 4 bases; bases with no gene match: 7. Germline V lookup: CDR1 LNHDA, CDR2 SQIVND (reference sequence). This CDR3 has 13 residues. CDR3 sequence (DNA): TGTGCCAGTAGTACCCCGGGACAGGGGGTGACTTTCTTT. It yields the protein CASSTPGQGVTFF.

This rearrangement joins TRBV2 to TRBJ2-3, with D maybe TRBD1 (6 bases). The CDR3 is 13 amino acids. Germline loops: CDR1 SNHLY, CDR2 FYNNEI. The V and J ends lost 6 bases and 3 bases respectively, with 10 bases between them. For the CDR3, the DNA is TGTGCCAGCAGGGAACAGGGTACAGATACGCAGTATTTT. Amino acids: CASREQGTDTQYF.

The gene calls are TRBV9 and TRBJ2-2; D may be TRBD1 (7 bases). V was shortened by 4 bases and J by 1 base, with 14 bases between the two germline ends. The CDR3 is 16 residues long. Germline loops: CDR1 SGDLS, CDR2 YYNGEE. The CDR3 here is CASSRSRGENTGELFF. CDR3 bases: TGTGCCAGCAGCCGCTCCAGGGGGGAGAACACCGGGGAGCTGTTTTTT.

The rearrangement joins TRBV4-1 to TRBJ2-7; TRBD2 matches 8 bases. Trimming took 3 bases from V and 0 from J; bases not matched to a gene: 4. Germline CDR1 is MGHRA and CDR2 is YSYEKL. This CDR3 region has 15 residues. The CDR3 loop reads CASSHVAGGSYEQYF. The CDR3 nucleotides read TGCGCCAGCAGCCATGTGGCGGGAGGCTCCTACGAGCAGTACTTC.

This clone was counted once. V gene TRBV5-4 combines with J gene TRBJ2-3; TRBD2 aligns across 10 bases. The CDR3 covers 18 residues. CDR1 and CDR2 (germline): SGHNT, YYREEE (reference sequence). V was pared by 0 bases and J by 1 base, with 8 bases of the junction left unmatched. CDR3 sequence reads: CASSLGLNLAGGTDTQYF. Here the CDR3 DNA reads TGTGCCAGCAGCTTGGGGCTAAACCTAGCGGGGGGCACAGATACGCAGTATTTT.

The chain employs TRBV5-5 and TRBJ2-4, with 8 positions matching TRBD1. The germline gives CDR1 SGHKS, CDR2 YYEKEE (reference sequence). Unmatched junction bases numbered 13, after V lost 3 bases and J lost 11 bases. The CDR3 sequence is 15 residues long. The CDR3 bases are TGTGCCAGCAGCTCGATCGAGGGACAGGTAGTCGTTCAGTACTTC. This sequence encodes CASSSIEGQVVVQYF.

The V call is TRBV19, the J call TRBJ1-1, with 7 positions matching TRBD1. CDR1 is LNHDA, CDR2 SQIVND, per germline (reference sequence). With V trimmed by 4 bases and J by 2 bases, 13 bases remained unmatched. CDR3 length: 17 residues. The CDR3 loop is CASSTGPLGQTNTEAFF. Written as DNA, the CDR3 is TGTGCCAGTAGTACCGGGCCCTTGGGACAGACAAACACTGAAGCTTTCTTT.

J is TRBJ1-6 and V is TRBV2; D unresolved. CDR3 length: 13 amino acids. Germline lookup yields CDR1 SNHLY and CDR2 FYNNEI. V was clipped by 5 bases and J by 5 bases, with 7 bases between them. CDR3 nucleotide sequence: TGTGCCAGCAGTCTAAGAAATAATTCACCCCTCCACTTT. This codes for CASSLRNNSPLHF.

V and J are TRBV7-2 and TRBJ1-3, with 7 bases lining up with TRBD1. CDR1 is SGHTA, CDR2 FQGNSA, per germline. The CDR3 is made up of 13 amino acids. The junction had 6 bases not matched to a gene; V was cut back by 5 bases and J by 8 bases. The CDR3 region is CASSLQGEDTIYF. DNA of the CDR3: TGTGCCAGCAGCCTCCAGGGGGAAGACACCATATATTTT.

This clone was seen only a few times. The chain uses TRBV27 and TRBJ1-6; no definite D call. The length of the CDR3 is 13 residues. The germline V gene has CDR1 MNHEY and CDR2 SMNVEV (reference sequence). The germline V and J ends were trimmed by 3 bases and 10 bases, with 10 bases remaining between them. CDR3 residues: CASSFPGNSPLHF. In DNA, the CDR3 is TGTGCCAGCAGTTTTCCGGGAAACTCACCCCTCCACTTT.

The chain combines TRBV2 with TRBJ2-7, with unresolved D. In germline, CDR1 is SNHLY, CDR2 FYNNEI. V dropped 4 bases and J dropped 2 bases, with 3 bases sitting between them. The CDR3 runs to 11 residues. CDR3 region: CASSGPYEQYF. The CDR3 DNA reads TGTGCCAGCAGTGGGCCCTACGAGCAGTACTTC.

In this sample, this clone turned up once. The chain couples TRBV7-6 to TRBJ2-3; no firm D call. This CDR3 is built from 11 residues. The V gene's germline CDR1 is SGHVS and CDR2 FNYEAQ. Trimming left V 5 bases short and J 3 bases short, with 3 bases between. The CDR3 spells CASSETDTQYF. In DNA form, the CDR3 reads TGTGCCAGCAGCGAGACAGATACGCAGTATTTT.

The rearrangement joins TRBV25-1 to TRBJ1-2; 9 nucleotides line up with TRBD1. This CDR3 is built from 15 residues. V shed 2 bases, J shed 5 bases, and the junction held 6 bases outside the gene matches. Germline V gene lookup returns CDR1 MGHDK and CDR2 SYGVNS. CDR3 in DNA: TGTGCCAGCAGTGAAGCCGGGACAGGGATTTATGGCTACACCTTC. It encodes CASSEAGTGIYGYTF.

This clone came up a few times. The V call is TRBV11-3, the J call TRBJ2-3, with a tentative D call TRBD2 (6 bases). Germline CDR1 is SGHNT and CDR2 is YENEEA. CDR3 size: 16 residues. Deletions cut 8 bases from V and 4 bases from J, with 22 bases between. CDR3 in DNA: TGTGCCAGCCGTAAAGGAGGCGGTGGAGGGTCAGATACGCAGTATTTT. This encodes CASRKGGGGGSDTQYF.

Here the CDR3 reads CASSLAPSGSSYNEQFF. The CDR3 DNA follows: TGTGCCAGCAGCTTAGCCCCTAGCGGCAGCTCCTACAATGAGCAGTTCTTC. V is TRBV11-2 and J is TRBJ2-1; 7 bases fit TRBD2. V was clipped by 1 base and J by 0 bases; unmatched bases: 6. Germline CDR1 is SGHAT and CDR2 is FQNNGV. The CDR3 has 17 residues.

This chain uses TRBV12-5 with TRBJ1-2, with 8 nucleotides matching TRBD1. Germline CDR1 is LGHNT and CDR2 is FRNRAP. The CDR3 is made up of 18 amino acids. J gave up 0 bases and V 2 bases, and 11 bases lay outside the gene matches. CDR3: CASGLSWTGRSANYGYTF. The CDR3 coding sequence is TGTGCTAGTGGTTTGTCATGGACAGGGCGTTCGGCTAACTATGGCTACACCTTC.

The J gene is TRBJ1-6, the V gene TRBV19, with unresolved D. Germline-derived CDR1 and CDR2 are LNHDA and SQIVND (reference sequence). There are 17 residues in the CDR3. The V end lost 0 bases, the J end lost 0 bases, and 9 bases lay between the germline ends. This CDR3 reads CASSIERTSSYNSPLHF. The CDR3 DNA follows: TGTGCCAGTAGTATAGAAAGGACTTCCTCCTATAATTCACCCCTCCACTTT.

DNA for the CDR3: TGCGCCAGCAGCCCGAACAGGAGATACGAGCAGTACTTC. This gives the protein CASSPNRRYEQYF. The genes are TRBV5-1 and TRBJ2-7; perhaps TRBD1 as D (5 bases). Trimming took off 4 bases at V and 4 bases at J, with 12 bases between the two ends. The CDR3 runs to 13 residues. Germline V gene sequence: CDR1 SGHRS, CDR2 YFSETQ.

This clone was picked up one time. The gene calls are TRBV5-3 and TRBJ2-3; 10 bases align to TRBD1. TRBV5-3 is an ORF for which the function is uncertain. This CDR3 region has 14 residues. J lost 5 bases, V lost 5 bases, and 5 bases had no gene match. The CDR3 protein is CARRPTGGQDTQYF. The DNA for the CDR3 is TGTGCCAGAAGGCCGACAGGGGGCCAAGATACGCAGTATTTT.

This rearrangement joins TRBV28 to TRBJ2-7; D uncertain. Germline V CDR1 and CDR2: MDHEN, SYDVKM. The ends were cut back, 3 bases at V and 6 bases at J, with 6 bases in the middle. The CDR3 extends over 11 amino acids. The DNA for the CDR3 is TGTGCCAGCAGTTTTAGATTCGAGCAGTACTTC. Translation: CASSFRFEQYF. The full variable domain, with the rest looked up from reference TRBV28 and TRBJ2-7, is DVKVTQSSRYLVKRTGEKVFLECVQDMDHENMFWYRQDPGLGLRLIYFSYDVKMKEKGDIPEGYSVSREKKERFSLILESASTNQTSMYLCASSFRFEQYFGPGTRLTVT.

V and J are TRBV7-2 and TRBJ1-2; D not resolved. V lost 4 bases and J lost 4, with 13 bases in between. The length of the CDR3 is 14 residues. The V gene's germline CDR1 is SGHTA and CDR2 FQGNSA. The CDR3 region has the DNA TGTGCCAGCAGCTCCCATGGCAAGTTCTATGGCTACACCTTC. Translated: CASSSHGKFYGYTF.

The rearrangement joins TRBV6-1 to TRBJ1-5; possible D gene TRBD1, 5 bases. The CDR3 spans 15 residues. V lost 2 bases and J lost 6, with 14 bases in between. Germline loops: CDR1 MNHNS, CDR2 SASEGT. This CDR3 reads CASSEWDSGFQPQHF. For the CDR3, the DNA is TGTGCCAGCAGTGAATGGGACTCCGGATTTCAGCCCCAGCATTTT.